What follows describes a single TCR beta chain. This record comes from a study of T cells in Graves' hyperthyroidism and ophthalmopathy. Regions amplified from RNA transcripts were the TCR beta CDR3 regions. RT-PCR in the first round (using the HTBI primer set) targeted the TCR CDR3. TCRdb recomputed calls from the multiplex PCR reads with MiXCR, one row per CDR3 protein. The table has hundreds of thousands of distinct CDR3 sequences, under 60% seen once; the top ten hold about 7.9%. CDR3 size: 15 residues. Germline CDR1 is SNHLY and CDR2 is FYNNEI. The chain recombines TRBV2 with TRBJ2-5; tentative D call: TRBD2 (5 bases). The J call may be incorrect, as the DNA end agrees better with TRBJ2-1. The sequencing sample was made of peripheral blood or thyroid tissue (not recorded which). This TCR was sampled from a woman aged 18-29 years with Graves' hyperthyroidism. The CDR3 sequence: CASSEGGGRGNEQFF. In nucleotides, the CDR3 is TGTGCCAGCAGTGAAGGGGGTGGGAGAGGCAATGAGCAGTTCTTC.